These T cell receptor beta chains were read from a single sample in a study of cytomegalovirus exposure and HLA in healthy donors. Using immunoSEQ multiplex PCR, the repertoire was profiled, and TCRdb retains in-frame clones only, with some absent. This table has roughly 120,000 clones, around 80% appearing once. The source material was PBMCs. The receptors shown here come from a human donor in good health. Each CDR3 is given with its conserved first and last residue. The D gene is left open where the match is weak. The size entry is marked missing in some rows and otherwise reads once, few, many or a size class.

j_gene,d_gene,v_gene,abundance,CDR3nt,CDR3aa
TRBJ1-2,-,TRBV28,-,TGTGCCAGCAGTCGCAGGGCAGGCTACACCTTC,CASSRRAGYTF
TRBJ2-1,-,TRBV7-9,-,TGTGCCAGCAGCCCGAAGGAGTTTGAGCAGTTCTTC,CASSPKEFEQFF
TRBJ2-7,-,TRBV5-5,-,TGTGCCAGCAAGGCCGGGATTACCCCTGAGGGTGATGAGCAGTACTTC,CASKAGITPEGDEQYF
TRBJ1-4,TRBD1,TRBV25-1,few,TGTGCCAGCAGTGCGCTGACAGGGCAGGAAAAACTGTTTTTT,CASSALTGQEKLFF
TRBJ1-2,TRBD1,TRBV9,-,TGTGCCAGCAGCGGGACAGGGGGCGCGGACTATGGCTACACCTTC,CASSGTGGADYGYTF
TRBJ1-2,-,TRBV19,once,TGTGCCAGTAGTATAGTAGGCAGGGTGTCCTATGGCTACACCTTC,CASSIVGRVSYGYTF
TRBJ1-4,-,TRBV7-2,-,TGTGCCAGCAGCTTAAGGCGGGGGGCTAGGGAAAAACTGTTTTTT,CASSLRRGAREKLFF
TRBJ2-1,TRBD2,TRBV7-6,-,TGTGCCAGCAGTACTAGCGGGGGGATAAGCTCCTACAATGAGCAGTTCTTC,CASSTSGGISSYNEQFF
TRBJ2-7,-,TRBV6-1,-,TGTGCCAGCAGTGCATATACAGGCTCCTTTACTTCCTACGAGCAGTACTTC,CASSAYTGSFTSYEQYF
TRBJ2-5,TRBD2,TRBV27,-,TGTGCCAGCAGTCTTGGGACTAGCGGAAAAGAGACCCAGTACTTC,CASSLGTSGKETQYF
TRBJ2-3,TRBD1,TRBV15,once,TGTGCCACCAGCAGCACGACAGGGGCCCCTGATACGCAGTATTTT,CATSSTTGAPDTQYF
TRBJ1-3,-,TRBV2,-,TGTGCCAGCAGAACAGGGACCCCCGGAAACACCATATATTTT,CASRTGTPGNTIYF
TRBJ1-6,-,TRBV9,-,TGTGCCAGCAGCGTAGAACAGGCGGATTCACCCCTCCACTTT,CASSVEQADSPLHF
TRBJ2-3,-,TRBV29-1,-,TGCAGCGTTGAAGGCCCACCGGGGGACACAGATACGCAGTATTTT,CSVEGPPGDTDTQYF
TRBJ1-1,-,TRBV9,-,TGTGCCAGCAGCGCGAATCCAACGGGTGACACTGAAGCTTTCTTT,CASSANPTGDTEAFF
TRBJ1-4,TRBD1,TRBV5-4,-,TGTGCCAGCAGCTCTGGGACAGATGCAACTAATGAAAAACTGTTTTTT,CASSSGTDATNEKLFF
TRBJ2-5,TRBD2,TRBV2,-,TGTGCCAGCAGTGAATTAGCGGGGGGGGGATTACAAGAGACCCAGTACTTC,CASSELAGGGLQETQYF
TRBJ1-5,-,TRBV4-1,few,TGCGCCAGCAGAAAAGGGACAAATAGCAATCAGCCCCAGCATTTT,CASRKGTNSNQPQHF
TRBJ1-4,TRBD1,TRBV4-1,-,TGCGCCAGCAGCCAAGATTCCCCGGGACAGGGGAGTAGAGTGGCGCGTGAAAAACTGTTTTTT,CASSQDSPGQGSRVAREKLFF
TRBJ2-3,TRBD2,TRBV18,-,TGTGCCAGCTCGGAGCGGGGAAGCACAGATACGCAGTATTTT,CASSERGSTDTQYF
TRBJ2-3,TRBD2,TRBV5-5,-,TGTGCCAGCAGCCAAGTGGGCTCGGCGGGGGGGCCCACAGATACGCAGTATTTT,CASSQVGSAGGPTDTQYF
TRBJ1-1,-,TRBV14,few,TGTGCCAGCAGCCCGGTGGGGGGAGTTGAAGCTTTCTTT,CASSPVGGVEAFF
TRBJ1-6,TRBD1,TRBV7-8,-,TGTGCCAGCGGGTGGACAGGTTCACCCCTCCACTTT,CASGWTGSPLHF
TRBJ1-2,TRBD1,TRBV5-4,-,TGTGCCAGCAGCACCGACAGGGATTGGGACTATGGCTACACCTTC,CASSTDRDWDYGYTF
TRBJ2-7,-,TRBV5-6,-,TGTGCCAGCAGCCTGGCTCCGGACTCGGCCTACGAGCAGTACTTC,CASSLAPDSAYEQYF
TRBJ1-2,-,TRBV9,-,TGTGCCAGCAGCGTAGATTGGGCCGGGAGCTATGGCTACACCTTC,CASSVDWAGSYGYTF
TRBJ2-3,TRBD2,TRBV28,-,TGTGCCAGCAGTTTAAGGGCTAGCGGGGGACGTGCAGATACGCAGTATTTT,CASSLRASGGRADTQYF
TRBJ1-3,TRBD1,TRBV19,once,TGTGCCAGTAGTCCCTCGGGACAGGGGTCTCTCTCTGGAAACACCATATATTTT,CASSPSGQGSLSGNTIYF
TRBJ2-3,TRBD2,TRBV4-1,-,TGCGCCAGCAGCCAAGGACTTACCTGGACTAGCGGGGGGTATACGCAGTATTTT,CASSQGLTWTSGGYTQYF
TRBJ2-7,-,TRBV6-1,-,TGTGCCAGCAGTGAAGTCCAATACGAGCAGTACTTC,CASSEVQYEQYF
TRBJ2-7,TRBD1,TRBV6-6,-,TGTGCCAGCGGGCGGGACAGGGGGTCTTACGAGCAGTACTTC,CASGRDRGSYEQYF
TRBJ1-2,-,TRBV20-1,-,TGCAGTGATGTTACAGGGACCTTC,CSDVTGTF